The 13 T cell receptor beta chains in this list originate from one sample, sequenced in a study of vaccination effects on CD4 cells after COVID-19. These receptors' targets are unknown. The repertoire was sequenced with immunoSEQ multiplex PCR; TCRdb's copy has only in-frame clones and lacks some. The sample has some 40,000 clones, about two thirds seen once. ViraFEST expansion of antigen-specific CD4+ T cells with viral peptide pools preceded sequencing. Scientists isolated CD4+ T cells after a roughly 9-day culture period ended. It was between March and December 2020 that the person had a SARS-CoV-2 infection confirmed by PCR. The sequencing here drew on CD4+ T cells from PBMCs cultured with HCoV-NL63 spike peptides, taken before COVID-19 vaccination. The receptors derive from a human donor who had a prior SARS-CoV-2 infection.

J is TRBJ1-3 and V is TRBV30, with 7 bases that match TRBD1. Unmatched junction bases numbered 8, after V lost 6 bases and J lost 0 bases. Germline V gene sequence: CDR1 GTSNPN, CDR2 SVGIG (reference sequence). The CDR3 extends over 15 amino acids. Written as DNA, the CDR3 is TGTGCCTGTCGTCTGACAGGGACCTCTGGAAACACCATATATTTT. As protein: CACRLTGTSGNTIYF.

The genes are TRBV7-2 and TRBJ2-3; TRBD2 matches at 11 bases. Unmatched junction bases numbered 15, after V lost 2 bases and J lost 11 bases. Germline V CDR1 and CDR2: SGHTA, FQGNSA. CDR3 size: 17 residues. The CDR3 DNA reads as TGTGCCAGCAGCTTAAGAACTAGCGGGGGCCCTTCGATTCGGCAGTATTTT. It translates to CASSLRTSGGPSIRQYF. Looking up the rest from reference TRBV7-2 and TRBJ2-3 gives the full variable domain: GAGVSQSPSNKVTEKGKDVELRCDPISGHTALYWYRQSLGQGLEFLIYFQGNSAPDKSGLPSDRFSAERTGGSVSTLTIQRTQQEDSAVYLCASSLRTSGGPSIRQYFGPGTRLTVL.

The V call is TRBV11-3, the J call TRBJ2-1, with 7 bases matching TRBD1. Looked up from germline, CDR1 is SGHNT and CDR2 is YENEEA. Losses at the gene ends were 5 bases for V and 1 base for J; bases not matched to a gene: 5. This CDR3 has 15 amino acids. Here the CDR3 reads CASSPRQGSYNEQFF. The CDR3 bases are TGTGCCAGCAGCCCCAGACAGGGTTCCTACAATGAGCAGTTCTTC.

This sequence joins TRBV7-2 and TRBJ1-2, with TRBD1 identical over 7 bases. Germline CDR1 and CDR2: SGHTA and FQGNSA. The length of the CDR3 is 13 residues. Trimming took 3 bases from V and 7 from J; bases not matched to a gene: 5. The CDR3: CASSFLTGLGYTF. DNA of the CDR3: TGTGCCAGCAGCTTCTTGACAGGGCTTGGCTACACCTTC.

The gene calls are TRBV7-3 and TRBJ2-1; 7 bases are shared with TRBD1. CDR1 SGHTA and CDR2 FQGTGA come from the germline V gene. J lost 2 bases, V lost 9 bases, and 4 bases had no gene match. This CDR3 has 13 amino acids. Here the CDR3 DNA reads TGTGCCAGTTCGACAGGGCCCTACAATGAGCAGTTCTTC. Amino acids: CASSTGPYNEQFF.

By share, this clone ranks as medium-sized. V usage is TRBV5-8 and J usage is TRBJ1-1; D ambiguous. This CDR3 is 14 amino acids long. Per the germline V gene, CDR1 is SGHTS and CDR2 is YDEGEE. Trimming left V 4 bases short and J 4 bases short, with 14 bases between. CDR3 in amino acids: CASSPDDRGTEAFF. The CDR3 DNA reads TGTGCCAGCAGCCCTGACGACCGGGGCACTGAAGCTTTCTTT.

The chain carries TRBV2 and TRBJ2-7; tentatively, D is TRBD1 or TRBD2 (5 bases each). This CDR3 is built from 13 residues. In germline, CDR1 is SNHLY, CDR2 FYNNEI. The V gene lost 5 bases and the J gene lost 6 bases, with 14 bases spanning the gap. CDR3 region: CASSYGTAREQYF. The DNA of the CDR3 is TGTGCCAGCAGTTACGGGACGGCGCGCGAGCAGTACTTC.

This chain links TRBV11-3 with TRBJ2-7; D uncertain. This CDR3 comprises 14 residues. V lost 2 bases and J lost 0, with 8 bases in between. Looked up from germline, CDR1 is SGHNT and CDR2 is YENEEA. CDR3 protein: CASSLSGNSYEQYF. The DNA for the CDR3 is TGTGCCAGCAGCTTATCAGGCAACTCCTACGAGCAGTACTTC.

V is TRBV5-6 and J is TRBJ2-7; TRBD1 matches 8 bases. Germline V gives CDR1 SGHDT, CDR2 YYEEEE. After removal of 2 bases from V and 5 bases from J, the junction contained 3 bases not matched to a gene. This CDR3 has 13 amino acids. The CDR3 DNA is TGTGCCAGCAGCTTTGGACAGGGCAACGAGCAGTACTTC. Translated, it gives CASSFGQGNEQYF.

The chain recombines TRBV5-3 with TRBJ2-2; D is perhaps TRBD1 (5 bases). TRBV5-3 is known as an ORF, though its function is uncertain. This CDR3 is 15 amino acids long. Trimming cost V 5 bases and J 6 bases, with 17 bases left between them. The CDR3 DNA reads as TGTGCCAGAAGGCCGGACACGAATTGTCCCGGGGAGCTGTTTTTT. This encodes CARRPDTNCPGELFF.

The chain employs TRBV7-8 and TRBJ1-2, with TRBD1 matching 8 bases. Germline CDR1 SGHVS, CDR2 FQNEAQ. CDR3 size: 16 residues. The V segment lost 1 base and the J segment 8 bases; nucleotides outside the gene matches: 12. CDR3 DNA sequence: TGTGCCAGCAGCTTAGGGGGGCGCAGGGGGCATCGAGGCTACACCTTC. Its translation: CASSLGGRRGHRGYTF.

In its sample, this clone was seen a few times. This chain uses TRBV20-1 with TRBJ1-4; no firm D call. This CDR3 contains 12 residues. Germline V gene data show CDR1 as DFQATT and CDR2 as SNEGSKA (reference sequence). Trimming took off 5 bases at V and 1 base at J, with 5 bases between the two ends. The DNA of the CDR3 is TGCAGTGCTCGTGGAACTAATGAAAAACTGTTTTTT. Its translation: CSARGTNEKLFF.

A few counts support this clone. This chain uses TRBV19 with TRBJ2-3; tentatively, D is TRBD1 (5 bases). V lost 3 bases to trimming and J lost 8 bases, with 12 bases between them. Germline-derived CDR1 and CDR2 are LNHDA and SQIVND (reference sequence). CDR3 length: 13 amino acids. In nucleotides, the CDR3 is TGTGCCAGTAGTATCCGACAGTCGGGTACGCAGTATTTT. Translating it yields CASSIRQSGTQYF.